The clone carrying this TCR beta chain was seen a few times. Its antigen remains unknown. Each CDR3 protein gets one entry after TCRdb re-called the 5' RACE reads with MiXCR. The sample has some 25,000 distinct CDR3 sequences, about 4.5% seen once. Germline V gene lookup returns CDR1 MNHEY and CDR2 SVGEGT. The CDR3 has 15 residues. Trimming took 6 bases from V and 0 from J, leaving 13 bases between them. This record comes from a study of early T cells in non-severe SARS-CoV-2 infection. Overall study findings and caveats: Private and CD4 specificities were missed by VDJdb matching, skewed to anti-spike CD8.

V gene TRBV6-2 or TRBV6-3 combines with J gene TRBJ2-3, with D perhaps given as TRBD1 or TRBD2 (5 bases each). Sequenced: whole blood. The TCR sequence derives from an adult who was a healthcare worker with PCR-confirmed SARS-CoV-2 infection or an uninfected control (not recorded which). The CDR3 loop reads CASSFLRGSTDTQYF. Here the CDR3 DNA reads TGTGCCAGCAGCTTCCTCCGGGGCAGCACAGATACGCAGTATTTT.